This T cell receptor beta chain emerged from a study of T cells in Graves' hyperthyroidism and ophthalmopathy. Study at large: Staff took peripheral blood when the initial diagnosis was made, before any treatment began. Study outcomes and limitations: Most clonotypes expanded in the thyroid (above 0.001) were also present in blood.

Patients affected by ophthalmopathy presented a Clinical Activity Score of at least 3, a NOSPECS grade of at least 4, and disease duration below 3 months. The study based diagnoses on clinical symptoms, serum thyroxine and TRAb, thyroid ultrasound and orbital computed tomography. Amplification targeted TCR beta CDR3 regions from RNA transcripts. In the first-round RT-PCR of the TCR CDR3, the HTBI primer set was used. Via MiXCR, TCRdb re-called the multiplex PCR reads, giving one row per CDR3 protein. Of hundreds of thousands of distinct CDR3 sequences in the sample, 15% to 20% were seen once. This clonotype was counted many times. Its antigen is unknown. This CDR3 comprises 15 residues. CDR1 is MDHEN and CDR2 is SYDVKM in the germline V gene. V was trimmed by 4 bases and J by 7 bases, leaving 17 bases between them.

The sequence came from a man in his forties with Graves' ophthalmopathy. J is TRBJ1-5 and V is TRBV28, with D possibly matching TRBD1 (6 bases). Material for sequencing was blood. The CDR3 region is CASSSGQTSTQPQHF. For the CDR3, the DNA is TGTGCCAGCAGTTCAGGACAGACCTCAACGCAGCCCCAGCATTTT.